Below, one T cell receptor (beta chain) is given with its context. Its antigen is unknown. One end of the junction does not line up with germline, which may come from a read error. Including the terminal cysteine and phenylalanine, the CDR3 comprises 14 residues. Of the read, only the CDR3 DNA is kept; its 42 bases are in frame from base 1. In the germline V gene, CDR1 corresponds to SGHRS and CDR2 to YFSETQ. Libraries were prepared through the immunoSEQ multiplex PCR assay. In the original analysis: To diagnose cytomegalovirus status from the catalog of TCR beta chain sequences, a statistical classification framework was built. Held by TCRdb, this immuneACCESS table contains in-frame sequences only and omits some clones. Under half of the omission traces to an unresolved V gene where checked; the cause of the rest is unknown. The V and J calls and clone size come from that table; D and trimming were worked out from the DNA. Counted in this sample were about 73,000 clones; around 90% of them appeared once. 3% to 4.5% of the sample goes to the ten largest clones.

These data come from a study of cytomegalovirus exposure and HLA in healthy donors (dated by TCRdb to 2017 to 2019). Broadly, across the study: According to a later analysis, one platform produced both the roughly 130 validation repertoires and the approximately 670 repertoires of the first cohort. To predict cytomegalovirus infection status, the study combined high-throughput TCR immunosequencing, statistical association of individual TCRs with disease status, and machine learning. The aim of the study was to test whether cataloging public T cell receptors could identify signatures of past pathogen exposure. In addition to the first cohort of around 670 subjects, a separate validation cohort of approximately 130 different subjects was used. General study outcomes and caveats: The validation cohort had no HLA typing available for a later analysis, so co-occurrence within that cohort was assessed over all 120 repertoires. In vitro tests confirmed that a few of the cytomegalovirus-associated TCR beta chains recognize cytomegalovirus antigens. The classifier was reported to diagnose cytomegalovirus status with high specificity and sensitivity in both the original and validation cohorts. In a later analysis, TCRs clustered in the first cohort were found to also tend to co-occur in the 100 to 150 validation repertoires, with approximately 94% of cluster scores above 0. It was suggested by the authors that the approach could potentially be generalized to other disease states and immunological phenotypes. While some public TCRs were present in many individuals, most TCR sequences turned up only very rarely across donors. The study listed 164 TCR beta chains as associated with cytomegalovirus.

The donors were included in the validation cohort of 90 to 150 subjects, a group kept apart from the roughly 670-subject first cohort. The TCR comes from a young woman in good health and CMV-seropositive. Here the chain combines TRBV5-1 and TRBJ2-7; 8 bases in between match TRBD1. Sequences were obtained from PBMCs. The CDR3 sequence is CASRLALGTGEQYF. The DNA is TGCGCCAGCAGATTGGCCCTAGGGACAGGCGAGCAGTACTTC.